Below are 23 T cell receptor beta chains sequenced from a single sample in a study of OX40 agonist ivuxolimab in advanced cancers. TCRdb's copy holds only in-frame clones and misses some; the assay was immunoSEQ multiplex PCR. The sample consists of around 31,000 clones, about 93% of them appearing once. The sequenced sample was CD4+ or CD8+ T cells sorted from blood, obtained in a trial of the OX40 agonist ivuxolimab. All receptors come from an adult with an advanced solid tumor such as melanoma, head and neck, liver or kidney cancer.

The chain is built from TRBV27 and TRBJ1-5, with 11 bases fitting TRBD1. Germline CDR1 MNHEY, CDR2 SMNVEV (reference sequence). V trimming: 6 bases; J trimming: 1 base; junction bases outside the gene matches: 5. The CDR3 is made up of 16 amino acids. The CDR3 sequence is CASRAGTGGSNQPQHF. CDR3 DNA sequence: TGTGCCAGCAGAGCCGGGACAGGGGGAAGCAATCAGCCCCAGCATTTT.

V and J are TRBV4-3 and TRBJ2-7; D uncertain. The CDR3 is 15 amino acids. Germline V lookup: CDR1 LGHNA, CDR2 YSLEER. V lost 0 bases and J lost 2, with 11 bases in between. The CDR3 DNA follows: TGCGCCAGCAGCCAAGATGTGGGCAGCCCCTACGAGCAGTACTTC. This sequence encodes CASSQDVGSPYEQYF.

The rearrangement uses TRBV7-2 and TRBJ2-7; D uncertain. The CDR3 is made up of 13 amino acids. V lost 2 bases and J 0 bases, leaving 5 bases between the germline ends. Looked up from germline, CDR1 is SGHTA and CDR2 is FQGNSA. The CDR3 here is CASSLSPSYEQYF. The CDR3 DNA sequence: TGTGCCAGCAGCTTATCACCCTCCTACGAGCAGTACTTC.

V is TRBV7-3 and J is TRBJ1-1; D is possibly TRBD1 (6 bases). V was pared by 7 bases and J by 0 bases, with 15 bases between. CDR3 length equals 15 residues. Looked up from germline, CDR1 is SGHTA and CDR2 is FQGTGA. Here the CDR3 reads CASTQLGQLNTEAFF. The CDR3 DNA is TGTGCCAGCACCCAGCTAGGACAGTTGAACACTGAAGCTTTCTTT.

This chain links TRBV27 with TRBJ2-7; a possible D gene is TRBD2 (6 bases). V was pared by 5 bases and J by 6 bases, with 17 bases between. CDR3 length: 14 amino acids. Germline V gene sequence: CDR1 MNHEY, CDR2 SMNVEV (reference sequence). The chain's CDR3 is CASSAEGLVGEQYF. Here the CDR3 DNA reads TGTGCCAGCAGTGCGGAGGGCTTGGTTGGCGAGCAGTACTTC.

The chain carries TRBV30 and TRBJ1-1; possibly TRBD1 for D (5 bases). Trimming stripped 0 bases from V and 8 bases from J, with 13 bases between. Germline V CDR1 and CDR2: GTSNPN, SVGIG (reference sequence). The CDR3 length is 13 residues. The chain's CDR3 is CAWSVSPGQEAFF. DNA for the CDR3: TGTGCCTGGAGTGTGAGCCCGGGGCAGGAAGCTTTCTTT.

The CDR3 coding sequence is TGTGCCAGCAGACCTTCCCCTTACGTCCAGTACTTC. This codes for CASRPSPYVQYF. The rearrangement joins TRBV28 to TRBJ2-7, with D unclear. Trimming removed 6 bases at V and 10 bases at J, with 16 bases between. The CDR3 sequence is 12 residues long. Germline values: CDR1 MDHEN, CDR2 SYDVKM. Full variable domain (outside the CDR3, taken from reference TRBV28 and TRBJ2-7): DVKVTQSSRYLVKRTGEKVFLECVQDMDHENMFWYRQDPGLGLRLIYFSYDVKMKEKGDIPEGYSVSREKKERFSLILESASTNQTSMYLCASRPSPYVQYFGPGTRLTVT.

J is TRBJ2-7 and V is TRBV5-1; 9 bases agree with TRBD2. The CDR3 is 14 residues long. The V segment lost 4 bases and the J segment 3 bases; nucleotides outside the gene matches: 5. The V gene's germline CDR1 is SGHRS and CDR2 YFSETQ. CDR3 nucleotides: TGCGCCAGCAGCCCCGGAGCGGGGGGCTACGAGCAGTACGTC. This encodes CASSPGAGGYEQYV.

The chain's CDR3 is CASSLDQGYGNTIYF. The CDR3 DNA sequence: TGCGCCAGCAGCTTGGACCAGGGGTATGGAAACACCATATATTTT. V gene TRBV5-1 combines with J gene TRBJ1-3, with D perhaps matching TRBD1 (6 bases). Trimming stripped 0 bases from V and 3 bases from J, with 10 bases between. In germline, CDR1 is SGHRS, CDR2 YFSETQ. The CDR3 loop spans 15 amino acids. Together with reference TRBV5-1 and TRBJ1-3, the CDR3 gives the full variable domain: KAGVTQTPRYLIKTRGQQVTLSCSPISGHRSVSWYQQTPGQGLQFLFEYFSETQRNKGNFPGRFSGRQFSNSRSEMNVSTLELGDSALYLCASSLDQGYGNTIYFGEGSWLTVV.

J is TRBJ2-7 and V is TRBV4-3; 8 nucleotides agree with TRBD2. V gave up 4 bases and J gave up 2 bases; unmatched junction bases: 7. The CDR3 spans 15 residues. Germline CDR1 and CDR2: LGHNA and YSLEER. The CDR3: CASSPQTSGPYEQYF. In DNA, the CDR3 is TGCGCCAGCAGCCCCCAAACTAGCGGTCCCTACGAGCAGTACTTC.

Here the CDR3 reads CASSLGLAGGPEQFF. DNA of the CDR3: TGCGCCAGCAGCTTGGGACTAGCGGGAGGTCCTGAGCAGTTCTTC. This chain uses TRBV5-1 with TRBJ2-1; TRBD2 matches 13 bases. CDR3 size: 15 residues. J gave up 9 bases and V 0 bases, and 3 bases lay outside the gene matches. Germline V gives CDR1 SGHRS, CDR2 YFSETQ. The variable domain in full, completed from reference TRBV5-1 and TRBJ2-1, reads KAGVTQTPRYLIKTRGQQVTLSCSPISGHRSVSWYQQTPGQGLQFLFEYFSETQRNKGNFPGRFSGRQFSNSRSEMNVSTLELGDSALYLCASSLGLAGGPEQFFGPGTRLTVL.

Turning to this clone: A junction boundary mismatches the germline segment, possibly from a read error. The V gene is TRBV7-9, the J gene TRBJ2-1; D may be TRBD2 (5 bases). In germline, CDR1 is SEHNR, CDR2 FQNEAQ (reference sequence). This CDR3 has 12 residues. CDR3 sequence (DNA): TGTGCCAGCAGCCTAGCAGTCAATGAGCAGTTCTTC. Its translation is CASSLAVNEQFF.

The V gene is TRBV27, the J gene TRBJ2-7; 9 positions agree with TRBD1. Losses at the gene ends were 8 bases for V and 3 bases for J; bases not matched to a gene: 11. The CDR3 length is 15 residues. Germline values: CDR1 MNHEY, CDR2 SMNVEV (reference sequence). The CDR3 sequence: CASGLTGTGLYEQYF. CDR3 DNA sequence: TGTGCCAGCGGCCTAACCGGGACAGGGCTCTACGAGCAGTACTTC.

The chain joins TRBV29-1 to TRBJ1-1; D remains ambiguous. The V end lost 1 base, the J end lost 7 bases, and 13 bases lay between the germline ends. Germline CDR1 reads SQVTM; CDR2 reads ANQGSEA. The length of the CDR3 is 13 residues. The CDR3 DNA reads TGCAGCGTTGAAGTAAGGGTTTCAGGTGAAGCTTTCTTT. Translated, it gives CSVEVRVSGEAFF.

The rearrangement uses TRBV5-8 and TRBJ2-2; D gene unclear. The CDR3 has 15 amino acids. CDR1 SGHTS and CDR2 YDEGEE come from the germline V gene. Trimming cost V 0 bases and J 6 bases, with 12 bases left between them. The CDR3 DNA is TGTGCCAGCAGCTTGGGGAGTACTGTTCCCGGGGAGCTGTTTTTT. Protein: CASSLGSTVPGELFF.

The chain uses TRBV19 and TRBJ1-2; no clear D. This CDR3 contains 10 residues. V shed 4 bases and J shed 7 bases, with 4 bases lying between them. Germline values: CDR1 LNHDA, CDR2 SQIVND (reference sequence). The DNA for the CDR3 is TGTGCCAGTAGTAACGGTGGCTACACCTTC. Encoded protein: CASSNGGYTF. Drawing the rest from reference TRBV19 and TRBJ1-2, the complete variable domain is DGGITQSPKYLFRKEGQNVTLSCEQNLNHDAMYWYRQDPGQGLRLIYYSQIVNDFQKGDIAEGYSVSREKKESFPLTVTSAQKNPTAFYLCASSNGGYTFGSGTRLTVV.

The genes are TRBV27 and TRBJ1-1, with D unclear. The V gene lost 2 bases and the J gene lost 1 base, with 5 bases spanning the gap. The CDR3 loop spans 13 amino acids. Germline V gives CDR1 MNHEY, CDR2 SMNVEV (reference sequence). The CDR3 spells CASSLLGNTEAFF. As DNA, the CDR3 is TGTGCCAGCAGTTTACTTGGGAACACTGAAGCTTTCTTT.

This chain connects TRBV7-9 to TRBJ2-7; D is unresolved. Germline V gene sequence: CDR1 SEHNR, CDR2 FQNEAQ (reference sequence). Between the trimmed V and J ends, which lost 2 bases and 6 bases, there was a span of 8 bases. The CDR3 extends over 12 amino acids. The CDR3: CASSLKGIEQYF. The CDR3 region has the DNA TGTGCCAGCAGCTTAAAGGGTATCGAGCAGTACTTC.

This chain links TRBV9 with TRBJ1-2; TRBD1 matches at 7 bases. CDR3 length: 14 amino acids. With 0 bases clipped from V and 4 bases from J, the junction kept 3 bases outside the gene matches. Germline V gene sequence: CDR1 SGDLS, CDR2 YYNGEE. The CDR3 reads CASSVEGAGYGYTF. DNA for the CDR3: TGTGCCAGCAGCGTAGAGGGGGCTGGCTATGGCTACACCTTC.

J is TRBJ1-4 and V is TRBV4-1; the D gene is possibly TRBD1 (5 bases). The CDR3 is 15 residues long. CDR1 is MGHRA, CDR2 YSYEKL, per germline. Trimming took off 1 base at V and 5 bases at J, with 11 bases between the two ends. CDR3 coding DNA: TGCGCCAGCAGCCAAGTTGGGACTTCAAATGAAAAACTGTTTTTT. Amino acids: CASSQVGTSNEKLFF.

This chain uses TRBV7-9 with TRBJ2-7; a possible D gene is TRBD2 (6 bases). This CDR3 comprises 15 residues. Trimming took 2 bases from V and 0 from J, leaving 11 bases between them. The germline CDR1 and CDR2 sequences are SEHNR and FQNEAQ (reference sequence). CDR3 sequence reads: CASSLTVTSSYEQYV. Here the CDR3 DNA reads TGTGCCAGCAGCTTAACCGTGACTAGCTCCTACGAGCAGTACGTC.

The V gene is TRBV4-1, the J gene TRBJ2-1, with D unresolved. The germline V and J ends were trimmed by 4 bases and 7 bases, with 17 bases remaining between them. Germline V CDR1 and CDR2: MGHRA, YSYEKL. CDR3 size: 15 residues. In nucleotides, the CDR3 is TGCGCCAGCAGCCCACTGCACTCTGCGGATAATGAGCAGTTCTTC. This translates into CASSPLHSADNEQFF.

V gene TRBV28 combines with J gene TRBJ1-1; perhaps TRBD1 as D (5 bases). Trimming took off 6 bases at V and 9 bases at J, with 14 bases between the two ends. The CDR3 spans 12 residues. The V gene's germline CDR1 is MDHEN and CDR2 SYDVKM. CDR3: CASRSTGPQAFF. CDR3 sequence (DNA): TGTGCCAGCAGGTCAACAGGTCCCCAAGCTTTCTTT.